These 21 T cell receptor beta chains were all obtained from the same sample, sequenced in a study of cytomegalovirus exposure and HLA in healthy donors. 60 Vbeta and 13 Jbeta primers were used in PCR. Sequencing used immunoSEQ multiplex PCR; TCRdb keeps in-frame clones, though not all of them. The sample lists roughly 110,000 clones, over 75% seen once, with 9.5% to 12% in the top ten. The sequenced sample consisted of PBMCs. The receptors come from a man aged 35 to 55 in good health and CMV-seropositive.

The chain joins TRBV5-1 to TRBJ1-2; 8 bases fit TRBD1. The CDR3 loop spans 14 amino acids. The germline V gene has CDR1 SGHRS and CDR2 YFSETQ. The V gene end was trimmed by 3 bases and the J gene end by 2 bases; junction bases not matched to a gene: 3. This CDR3 reads CASSSDRANYGYTF. In DNA, the CDR3 is TGCGCCAGCAGCTCGGACAGGGCCAACTATGGCTACACCTTC.

The CDR3 reads CASSFSGSSYNEQFF. CDR3 nucleotides: TGTGCCAGCAGCTTTAGTGGGAGCTCCTACAATGAGCAGTTCTTC. The V and J genes are TRBV7-9 and TRBJ2-1; a possible D gene is TRBD2 (5 bases). This CDR3 has 15 amino acids. The germline CDR1 and CDR2 sequences are SEHNR and FQNEAQ (reference sequence). V lost 3 bases and J lost 0, with 9 bases in between.

This chain uses TRBV4-1 with TRBJ1-1, with TRBD1 matching over 8 bases. The CDR3 is made up of 17 amino acids. V was pared by 1 base and J by 3 bases, with 10 bases of the junction left unmatched. CDR1 and CDR2 from the germline V gene are MGHRA and YSYEKL. This chain's CDR3 is CASSQAKAQGGDTEAFF. The CDR3 DNA follows: TGCGCCAGCAGCCAAGCGAAGGCACAGGGGGGAGACACTGAAGCTTTCTTT.

This chain connects TRBV18 to TRBJ1-1; D is ambiguous. V lost 0 bases and J 0 bases, leaving 11 bases between the germline ends. In germline, CDR1 is KGHSH, CDR2 LQKENI. The CDR3 totals 16 residues. CDR3 protein: CASSPPFRSVNTEAFF. The CDR3 nucleotides read TGTGCCAGCTCACCACCGTTTCGATCGGTGAACACTGAAGCTTTCTTT.

CDR3 coding DNA: TGTGCCAGCAGCTTAGTTCAGTCGCACACCATATATTTT. It is translated as CASSLVQSHTIYF. The J gene is TRBJ1-3, the V gene TRBV7-9, with D uncertain. Germline V lookup: CDR1 SEHNR, CDR2 FQNEAQ (reference sequence). The CDR3 totals 13 residues. The V gene lost 1 base and the J gene lost 8 bases, with 9 bases spanning the gap.

The CDR3: CASRGQGFGYGYTF. The CDR3 DNA reads as TGTGCCAGCAGGGGACAGGGGTTCGGCTATGGCTACACCTTC. The chain employs TRBV28 and TRBJ1-2; 10 bases map to TRBD1. The germline V gene has CDR1 MDHEN and CDR2 SYDVKM. CDR3 length: 14 amino acids. Trimming took 6 bases from V and 4 from J; bases not matched to a gene: 5.

The genes are TRBV27 and TRBJ1-2; D ambiguous. The CDR3 length is 14 residues. The V gene's germline CDR1 is MNHEY and CDR2 SMNVEV (reference sequence). The V and J ends lost 5 bases and 0 bases respectively, with 10 bases between them. DNA of the CDR3: TGTGCCAGCAGTCGGAACAGACCTAACTATGGCTACACCTTC. It specifies CASSRNRPNYGYTF.

J is TRBJ2-4 and V is TRBV28, with D perhaps TRBD1 (5 bases). CDR1 MDHEN and CDR2 SYDVKM come from the germline V gene. V lost 8 bases, J lost 1 base, and 15 bases lay in between. The CDR3 is made up of 15 amino acids. The DNA for the CDR3 is TGTGCCAGCTCCAGGGCCCCGATCGCCAAAAACATTCAGTACTTC. It translates to CASSRAPIAKNIQYF.

The CDR3 reads CASSIAVGLFNEKLFF. In DNA, the CDR3 is TGTGCCAGTAGTATAGCTGTTGGGCTGTTTAATGAAAAACTGTTTTTT. The chain uses TRBV19 and TRBJ1-4, with unresolved D. Trimming stripped 1 base from V and 4 bases from J, with 13 bases between. The CDR3 runs 16 residues. Germline CDR1 is LNHDA and CDR2 is SQIVND (reference sequence).

V gene TRBV5-4 combines with J gene TRBJ2-3; 9 bases align to TRBD1. Germline trimming cut 4 bases from V and 7 bases from J; bases unmatched to any gene: 10. The V gene's germline CDR1 is SGHNT and CDR2 YYREEE (reference sequence). The CDR3 length is 15 residues. The CDR3 nucleotides are TGTGCCAGCAGCACGGGACAGGGATCGAGGAATACGCAGTATTTT. Translation: CASSTGQGSRNTQYF.

This rearrangement joins TRBV28 to TRBJ2-7; TRBD1 aligns across 10 bases. V shed 7 bases, J shed 3 bases, and the junction held 9 bases outside the gene matches. The CDR3 has 15 amino acids. The V gene's germline CDR1 is MDHEN and CDR2 SYDVKM. DNA of the CDR3: TGTGCCAGCAATTACAACGGACAGGGGGGCTACGAGCAGTACTTC. Its translation: CASNYNGQGGYEQYF. Together with reference TRBV28 and TRBJ2-7, the CDR3 gives the full variable domain: DVKVTQSSRYLVKRTGEKVFLECVQDMDHENMFWYRQDPGLGLRLIYFSYDVKMKEKGDIPEGYSVSREKKERFSLILESASTNQTSMYLCASNYNGQGGYEQYFGPGTRLTVT.

The rearrangement uses TRBV18 and TRBJ2-7; 7 bases line up with TRBD1. The CDR3 runs to 15 residues. Trimming at V came to 4 bases and at J to 4 bases, leaving 10 bases not matched to a gene. Germline V gives CDR1 KGHSH, CDR2 LQKENI. The CDR3 bases are TGTGCCAGCTCACTCTTATCCAGGGGGTTGTACGAGCAGTACTTC. Its protein product is CASSLLSRGLYEQYF.

This chain uses TRBV27 with TRBJ1-1; tentative D call: TRBD1 (5 bases). The CDR3 is made up of 14 amino acids. Germline CDR1 MNHEY, CDR2 SMNVEV (reference sequence). Trimming stripped 5 bases from V and 0 bases from J, with 10 bases between. CDR3 sequence reads: CASSKGHLNTEAFF. For the CDR3, the DNA is TGTGCCAGCAGTAAAGGACACCTGAACACTGAAGCTTTCTTT.

This clone was found once. The V gene is TRBV4-3, the J gene TRBJ2-6, with 8 bases that match TRBD1. CDR1 is LGHNA, CDR2 YSLEER, per germline. CDR3 length: 18 residues. After removal of 3 bases from V and 4 bases from J, the junction contained 11 bases not matched to a gene. This CDR3 reads CASSHTRDRLEGANVLTF. Here the CDR3 DNA reads TGCGCCAGCAGCCACACCCGGGACAGGCTTGAAGGGGCCAACGTCCTGACTTTC.

The chain combines TRBV7-2 with TRBJ2-2; possible D gene TRBD1, 5 bases. The V end lost 5 bases, the J end lost 5 bases, and 12 bases lay between the germline ends. Germline values: CDR1 SGHTA, CDR2 FQGNSA. This CDR3 has 14 amino acids. The CDR3 DNA reads as TGTGCCAGCAGCCCGCGGAAGGGGACCGGGGAGCTGTTTTTT. This sequence encodes CASSPRKGTGELFF. The whole variable domain, filled in from reference TRBV7-2 and TRBJ2-2, reads GAGVSQSPSNKVTEKGKDVELRCDPISGHTALYWYRQSLGQGLEFLIYFQGNSAPDKSGLPSDRFSAERTGGSVSTLTIQRTQQEDSAVYLCASSPRKGTGELFFGEGSRLTVL.

The genes are TRBV4-1 and TRBJ2-6; no clear D gene. Germline CDR1 is MGHRA and CDR2 is YSYEKL. The germline V and J ends were trimmed by 2 bases and 3 bases, with 8 bases remaining between them. The CDR3 spans 15 residues. The CDR3: CASSQPPVGANVLTF. Written as DNA, the CDR3 is TGCGCCAGCAGCCAACCTCCGGTTGGGGCCAACGTCCTGACTTTC.

V gene TRBV28 combines with J gene TRBJ1-6; D call uncertain. This CDR3 has 13 residues. Germline CDR1 MDHEN, CDR2 SYDVKM. V was shortened by 8 bases and J by 4 bases, with 9 bases between the two germline ends. The DNA of the CDR3 is TGTGCCAGCGGTAGGGAGTATAATTCACCCCTCCACTTT. This codes for CASGREYNSPLHF.

The V and J genes are TRBV7-6 and TRBJ1-1; D is possibly TRBD1 (5 bases). CDR1 is SGHVS, CDR2 FNYEAQ, per germline. Trimming cost V 5 bases and J 5 bases, with 12 bases left between them. This CDR3 spans 13 amino acids. The DNA of the CDR3 is TGTGCCAGCAGCCCAGATGGGGGGACTGAAGCTTTCTTT. Translated, it gives CASSPDGGTEAFF.

The CDR3 reads CASSPREANTGELFF. The CDR3 DNA reads TGTGCCAGCAGCCCCCGAGAGGCGAACACCGGGGAGCTGTTTTTT. The rearrangement uses TRBV5-4 and TRBJ2-2; D is unclear. The V gene lost 4 bases and the J gene lost 0 bases, with 10 bases spanning the gap. The CDR3 runs 15 residues. CDR1 is SGHNT and CDR2 is YYREEE in the germline V gene (reference sequence).

The chain has TRBV11-2 and TRBJ1-3; 9 bases match TRBD1. Germline V gives CDR1 SGHAT, CDR2 FQNNGV. Germline trimming cut 2 bases from V and 7 bases from J; bases unmatched to any gene: 12. This CDR3 spans 17 amino acids. CDR3 sequence (DNA): TGTGCCAGCAGCTTACGCCGGGACAGGGTGAGGAAGAACACCATATATTTT. Residues: CASSLRRDRVRKNTIYF.

The rearrangement joins TRBV18 to TRBJ2-7; TRBD1 matches 9 bases. Germline V gene data show CDR1 as KGHSH and CDR2 as LQKENI. The length of the CDR3 is 15 residues. Germline trimming cut 5 bases from V and 2 bases from J; bases unmatched to any gene: 7. Here the CDR3 reads CASSAGQGLTYEQYF. CDR3 DNA: TGTGCCAGCTCAGCTGGACAGGGGTTGACCTACGAGCAGTACTTC.